The 24 T cell receptor beta chains given below trace back to one sample, sequenced in a study of glioma-infiltrating T cells. Amplification of TCR alpha and beta CDR3 regions from RNA used iRepertoire nested multiplex PCR. In TCRdb, the multiplex PCR reads were re-called with MiXCR into one record per CDR3 protein. This sample has more than 110,000 distinct CDR3 sequences, with 30% to 40% found just once. Sequencing was performed on glioma tissue, nonneoplastic brain tissue, or PBMCs (not recorded which). These receptors were collected from a human donor with low-grade glioma or glioblastoma, undergoing nonglioma brain surgery, or in good health (not recorded which).

On this clonotype: As the CDR3 is not closed by the conserved phenylalanine or tryptophan, this likely results from a read error. The chain combines TRBV6-6 with TRBJ2-1; no reliable D call. Germline V gives CDR1 MNHNY, CDR2 SVGAGI (reference sequence). V was pared by 4 bases and J by 11 bases, with 12 bases between. This CDR3 is 12 amino acids long. CDR3 in DNA: TGTGCCAGCAGTTCCCCGACCACTAAGCAGTTCTCC. Amino acid sequence: CASSSPTTKQFS.

The chain is built from TRBV7-6 and TRBJ1-1, with a weak D call TRBD1 (5 bases). Trimming left V 0 bases short and J 11 bases short, with 10 bases between. Germline loops: CDR1 SGHVS, CDR2 FNYEAQ. The CDR3 is made up of 12 amino acids. This CDR3 reads CASSLAGTPAFF. Here the CDR3 DNA reads TGTGCCAGCAGCTTAGCCGGGACCCCGGCTTTCTTT.

Points on this clonotype: Since a much larger clone is just one base distant, this may be a read error. V gene TRBV6-8 combines with J gene TRBJ2-3; D ambiguous. The V gene lost 7 bases and the J gene lost 5 bases, with 10 bases spanning the gap. This CDR3 contains 12 residues. Germline V gives CDR1 MNHGY, CDR2 SAAAGT. The CDR3 sequence is CASKKVGDTQYF. The CDR3 DNA sequence: TGTGCCAGCAAAAAAGTCGGAGATACGCAGTATTTT.

The chain employs TRBV29-1 and TRBJ2-3, with D unresolved. From germline, CDR1 is SQVTM and CDR2 ANQGSEA. V gave up 7 bases and J gave up 3 bases, with 11 bases separating them. The CDR3 totals 12 residues. CDR3 region: CSAQRFTDTQYF. The CDR3 bases are TGCAGCGCCCAGCGTTTTACAGATACGCAGTATTTT.

This chain links TRBV5-1 with TRBJ1-1; a possible D gene is TRBD1 (5 bases). This CDR3 has 12 residues. Trimming stripped 7 bases from V and 1 base from J, with 8 bases between. From germline, CDR1 is SGHRS and CDR2 YFSETQ. The CDR3 loop is CASRGSNTEAFF. For the CDR3, the DNA is TGCGCCAGCCGGGGGTCGAACACTGAAGCTTTCTTT.

V is TRBV27 and J is TRBJ2-7; 7 bases match TRBD1. Germline V gene sequence: CDR1 MNHEY, CDR2 SMNVEV (reference sequence). The CDR3 totals 15 residues. Trimming cost V 1 base and J 4 bases; bases outside gene matches: 7. CDR3 bases: TGTGCCAGCAGTTTATTCACAGGGGTCTCGTACGAGCAGTACTTC. Amino acid sequence: CASSLFTGVSYEQYF.

The chain couples TRBV20-1 to TRBJ1-2; TRBD1 matches at 7 bases. With V trimmed by 5 bases and J by 0 bases, 9 bases remained unmatched. Per germline, CDR1 DFQATT and CDR2 SNEGSKA (reference sequence). There are 15 residues in the CDR3. The CDR3 reads CSAYTRDRANYGYTF. The DNA for the CDR3 is TGCAGTGCTTATACCCGGGACAGAGCTAACTATGGCTACACCTTC.

V gene TRBV6-1 combines with J gene TRBJ1-1; D gene ambiguous. This CDR3 is 14 amino acids long. Germline CDR1 and CDR2: MNHNS and SASEGT. Trimming left V 5 bases short and J 1 base short, with 11 bases between. The CDR3 bases are TGTGCCAGCAGTCCCCTTTCTAGGAACACTGAAGCTTTCTTT. Its protein product is CASSPLSRNTEAFF.

About this clonotype: The conserved final phenylalanine or tryptophan is absent from the CDR3, which likely points to a read error. The gene calls are TRBV12-3 or TRBV12-4 and TRBJ2-3, with 10 nucleotides matching TRBD2. V gave up 3 bases and J gave up 3 bases; unmatched junction bases: 6. This CDR3 region has 16 residues. The CDR3 protein is CASSLWASGSTDTQYL. The CDR3 DNA reads as TGTGCCAGCAGTTTGTGGGCTAGCGGGAGTACAGATACGCAGTATTTA.

CDR3 sequence reads: CASSPWDRSQETQYF. CDR3 sequence (DNA): TGTGCCAGCAGCCCTTGGGACAGGAGCCAAGAGACCCAGTACTTC. The chain combines TRBV7-9 with TRBJ2-5, with 8 bases aligning to TRBD1. Germline CDR1 reads SEHNR; CDR2 reads FQNEAQ (reference sequence). The CDR3 totals 15 residues. V gave up 5 bases and J gave up 1 base; unmatched junction bases: 6.

Concerning this clonotype itself: This may be a read error, as it is one base from a much larger clone. This chain links TRBV6-1 with TRBJ2-5; 10 nucleotides align to TRBD2. Germline assignment: CDR1 MNHNS and CDR2 SASEGT. The CDR3 consists of 14 residues. CDR3 in amino acids: CASSPGLASETLYF. Here the CDR3 DNA reads TGTGCCAGCAGCCCGGGACTAGCGTCGGAGACCCTGTACTTC.

The chain recombines TRBV7-3 with TRBJ2-1; TRBD1 aligns across 8 bases. CDR3 size: 14 residues. The germline gives CDR1 SGHTA, CDR2 FQGTGA. V lost 4 bases, J lost 5 bases, and 4 bases stayed unmatched. Written as DNA, the CDR3 is TGTGCCAGCAGCTCCACAGGGGGGAACAATGAGCAGTTCTTC. Translated: CASSSTGGNNEQFF.

The V gene is TRBV28, the J gene TRBJ1-1; 7 bases line up with TRBD1. CDR1 and CDR2 (germline): MDHEN, SYDVKM. The V gene end was trimmed by 10 bases and the J gene end by 6 bases; junction bases not matched to a gene: 11. This CDR3 has 13 residues. Here the CDR3 reads CATSTGLGSEAFF. The CDR3, as DNA: TGTGCCACCTCGACAGGGTTGGGATCTGAAGCTTTCTTT.

This clonotype was recorded once. The rearrangement joins TRBV12-3 or TRBV12-4 to TRBJ1-6; 7 bases fit TRBD1. Trimming took 5 bases from V and 5 from J; bases not matched to a gene: 6. The CDR3 spans 15 residues. The CDR3 reads CASSASTGNNSPLHF. The DNA for the CDR3 is TGTGCCAGCAGTGCCTCGACAGGGAATAATTCACCCCTCCACTTT.

J is TRBJ2-1 and V is TRBV20-1; weak D call: TRBD2 (6 bases). This CDR3 spans 11 amino acids. Per germline, CDR1 DFQATT and CDR2 SNEGSKA (reference sequence). The CDR3 DNA is TGCAGCTGCGGGGCCAACAATGAGCAGTTCTTC. Encoded protein: CSCGANNEQFF.

The V gene is TRBV14, the J gene TRBJ1-1; 8 bases are shared with TRBD1. Germline CDR1 is SGHDN and CDR2 is FVKESK. V lost 1 base and J lost 5; bases outside the gene matches: 3. The CDR3 runs 14 residues. The CDR3 DNA is TGTGCCAGCAGCCAAGCCAGGGGGCCTACTGAAGCTTTCTTT. Its translation is CASSQARGPTEAFF.

In its sample, this clonotype was seen many times. The chain carries TRBV7-2 and TRBJ2-3; no clear D gene. CDR1 SGHTA and CDR2 FQGNSA come from the germline V gene. This CDR3 has 15 residues. The V end was cut by 1 base, the J end by 2 bases, with 10 bases between. DNA for the CDR3: TGTGCCAGCAGCTTAGTTCCTAGGGACACAGATACGCAGTATTTT. It is translated as CASSLVPRDTDTQYF.

A few counts support this clonotype. CDR3: CASSDYGTGVNNEQFF. In nucleotides, the CDR3 is TGTGCCAGCAGTGACTACGGGACAGGGGTTAACAATGAGCAGTTCTTC. The chain links TRBV25-1 to TRBJ2-1; 10 bases are a match to TRBD1. This CDR3 is built from 16 residues. Germline V lookup: CDR1 MGHDK, CDR2 SYGVNS. With 3 bases clipped from V and 5 bases from J, the junction kept 7 bases outside the gene matches.

Here the CDR3 DNA reads TGTGCCAGCAGCCAAGGGGTCGGCCAAAGCTCTGGAAACACCATATATTTT. This codes for CASSQGVGQSSGNTIYF. The V gene is TRBV4-2, the J gene TRBJ1-3; D call uncertain. The CDR3 runs to 17 residues. The germline V gene has CDR1 LGHNA and CDR2 YNFKEQ. Trimming removed 1 base from V and 0 bases from J, with 13 bases in between.

The chain couples TRBV6-5 to TRBJ2-1; the D gene is possibly TRBD1 (6 bases). V lost 2 bases and J 6 bases, leaving 17 bases between the germline ends. The CDR3 has 16 amino acids. Germline assignment: CDR1 MNHEY and CDR2 SVGAGI. This CDR3 reads CASSYSAGKGGNEQFF. CDR3 coding DNA: TGTGCCAGCAGTTACAGTGCAGGGAAAGGGGGCAATGAGCAGTTCTTC.

The chain uses TRBV4-1 and TRBJ2-1; D remains ambiguous. The germline CDR1 and CDR2 sequences are MGHRA and YSYEKL. Trimming pared 0 bases from V and 1 base from J, leaving 4 bases between. The CDR3 totals 14 residues. Written as DNA, the CDR3 is TGCGCCAGCAGCCAAGATATGTCCTACAATGAGCAGTTCTTC. Amino acids: CASSQDMSYNEQFF.

The chain couples TRBV20-1 to TRBJ2-1; 13 nucleotides line up with TRBD2. The trim removed 0 bases at V and 7 bases at J, leaving 9 bases unmatched. The germline V gene has CDR1 DFQATT and CDR2 SNEGSKA (reference sequence). The CDR3 is made up of 17 amino acids. This chain's CDR3 is CSARDPRTSGRRNEQFF. CDR3 DNA: TGCAGTGCTAGAGACCCCCGGACTAGCGGGAGAAGGAATGAGCAGTTCTTC.

CDR3 region: CASSQRQGSNTEAFF. As DNA, the CDR3 is TGCGCCAGCAGCCAACGACAGGGATCGAACACTGAAGCTTTCTTT. The rearrangement links TRBV4-1 to TRBJ1-1; 7 bases fit TRBD1. This CDR3 is built from 15 residues. The ends lost 2 bases at V and 1 base at J; junction bases unmatched: 4. Germline V CDR1 and CDR2: MGHRA, YSYEKL.

This clonotype appeared a few times. The chain carries TRBV2 and TRBJ2-5, with a tentative D call TRBD2 (5 bases). CDR1 and CDR2 from the germline V gene are SNHLY and FYNNEI. Trimming stripped 10 bases from V and 2 bases from J, with 8 bases between. The CDR3 length is 11 residues. CDR3: CATSGQETQYF. The DNA of the CDR3 is TGTGCCACCTCGGGACAAGAGACCCAGTACTTC.